Given below is one T cell receptor beta chain in context. As yet, its antigen is unknown. The sample originates from a study of CD8 T cells in Susac syndrome. The study's findings and limits: An acknowledgment was made by the study that its TCR sequencing and HLA analysis involved relatively few individuals.

An input of about 0.45 to 1 ug of RNA was subjected to reverse transcription using random hexamers. It was immunoSEQ multiplex PCR that amplified TCR beta CDR3 across 54 Vbeta and 13 Jbeta. Each CDR3 protein is one row after TCRdb ran MiXCR on the immunoSEQ multiplex PCR reads. Here the sample spans roughly 180,000 distinct CDR3 sequences, just under 95% being singletons. CD8+ and CD4+ T cells from blood underwent TCR beta sequencing. Material: CD4+ T cells from PBMCs. The clonotype originates from a human donor with Susac syndrome.

CDR3 loop: CASSIGIRTGELFF. In DNA, the CDR3 is TGTGCCAGTAGTATAGGGATTCGCACCGGGGAGCTGTTTTTT. V and J are TRBV19 and TRBJ2-2; D gene unclear. In germline, CDR1 is LNHDA, CDR2 SQIVND (reference sequence). The ends were cut back, 1 base at V and 4 bases at J, with 7 bases in the middle. This CDR3 comprises 14 residues.